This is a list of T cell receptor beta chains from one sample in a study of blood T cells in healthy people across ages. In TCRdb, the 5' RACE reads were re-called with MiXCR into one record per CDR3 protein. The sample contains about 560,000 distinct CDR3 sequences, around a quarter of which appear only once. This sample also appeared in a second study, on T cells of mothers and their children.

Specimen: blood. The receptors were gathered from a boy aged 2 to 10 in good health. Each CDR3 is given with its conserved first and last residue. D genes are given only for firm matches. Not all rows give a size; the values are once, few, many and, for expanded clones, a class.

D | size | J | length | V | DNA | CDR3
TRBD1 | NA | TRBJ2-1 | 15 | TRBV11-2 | TGTGCCAGCAGCTTAGGGACAGGGTCCGATCGTGAGCAGTTCTTC | CASSLGTGSDREQFF
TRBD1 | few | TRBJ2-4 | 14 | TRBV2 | TGTGCCAGCAAAGGGGGACAGGGAGGAAACATTCAGTACTTC | CASKGGQGGNIQYF
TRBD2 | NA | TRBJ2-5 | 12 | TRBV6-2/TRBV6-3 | TGTGCCAGCGGACTAGCCCGAGAGACCCAGTACTTC | CASGLARETQYF
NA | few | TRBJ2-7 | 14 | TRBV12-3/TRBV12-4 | TGTGCCAGCAGGGCGGAGCTGACGGCCTACGAGCAGTACTTC | CASRAELTAYEQYF
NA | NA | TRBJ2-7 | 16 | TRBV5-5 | TGTGCCAGCAGCTTGGGACAGGCCCGGTTATCCTACGAGCAGTACTTC | CASSLGQARLSYEQYF
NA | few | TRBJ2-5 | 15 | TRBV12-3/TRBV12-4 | TGTGCCAGCAGTTCGAGGTCGGTCAATGTGGAGACCCAGTACTTC | CASSSRSVNVETQYF
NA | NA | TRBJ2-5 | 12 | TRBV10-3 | TGTGCCATCAGTGCGTACCAAGAGACCCAGTACTTC | CAISAYQETQYF
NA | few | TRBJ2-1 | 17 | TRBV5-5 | TGTGCCAGCAGTTCCCCGTTCCACAGAAGCTCCTACAATGAGCAGTTCTTC | CASSSPFHRSSYNEQFF
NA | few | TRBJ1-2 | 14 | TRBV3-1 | TGTGCCAGCAGCCAAGATGAGGGTTACTATGGCTACACCTTC | CASSQDEGYYGYTF
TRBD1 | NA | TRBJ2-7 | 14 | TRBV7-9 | TGTGCCAGCAGCGGGACAGGGGGGACCTACGAGCAGTACTTC | CASSGTGGTYEQYF
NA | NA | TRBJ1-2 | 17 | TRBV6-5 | TGTGCCAGCAGTTACTTCGGAAGTTATTCGGGGATATATGGCTACACCTTC | CASSYFGSYSGIYGYTF
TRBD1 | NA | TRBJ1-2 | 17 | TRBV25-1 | TGTGCCAGCAGTGAATGGTCCGGGACAGGGGGCAGCTATGGCTACACCTTC | CASSEWSGTGGSYGYTF
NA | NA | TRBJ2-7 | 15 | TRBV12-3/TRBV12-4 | TGTGCCAGCACTTCGGGGACTCCTGGCTCCTACGAGCAGTACTTC | CASTSGTPGSYEQYF
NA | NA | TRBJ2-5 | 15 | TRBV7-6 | TGTGCCAGCAGCTACACGCAGGGGGGCCAAGAGACCCAGTACTTC | CASSYTQGGQETQYF
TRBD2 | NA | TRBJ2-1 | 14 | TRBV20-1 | TGCAGTGCTAGTAGGGCGGGAGCCCACAATGAGCAGTTCTTC | CSASRAGAHNEQFF
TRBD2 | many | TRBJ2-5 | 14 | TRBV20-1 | TGCAGTGCTAGAGATGGGACTATACAAGAGACCCAGTACTTC | CSARDGTIQETQYF
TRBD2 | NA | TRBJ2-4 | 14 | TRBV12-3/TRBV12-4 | TGTGCCAGCAGCTCAAGCGGGAGGGCGGGCATTCAGTACTTC | CASSSSGRAGIQYF
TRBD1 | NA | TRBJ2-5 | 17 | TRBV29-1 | TGCAGCGTTGAAGGGGACCCAAGGACAGGGGAATCAGAGACCCAGTACTTC | CSVEGDPRTGESETQYF
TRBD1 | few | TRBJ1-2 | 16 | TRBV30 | TGTGCCTGGAGGGGCGGCCAGACAGGGCTCTCCTATGGCTACACCTTC | CAWRGGQTGLSYGYTF
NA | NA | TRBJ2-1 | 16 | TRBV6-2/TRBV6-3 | TGTGCCAGCAGCCCAGGTGGGACGGAGGCCCTTAATGAGCAGTTCTTC | CASSPGGTEALNEQFF
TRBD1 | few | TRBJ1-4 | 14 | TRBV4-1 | TGCGCCAGCAGCCAACCGACAGGGGAAAAGAAACTGTTTTTT | CASSQPTGEKKLFF
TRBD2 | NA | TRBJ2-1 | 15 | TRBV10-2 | TGCGCCGGCAGTGAGTCCGGGACTACCTACAATGAGCAGTTCTTC | CAGSESGTTYNEQFF
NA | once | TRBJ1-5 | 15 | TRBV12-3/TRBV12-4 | TGTGCCAGCAGTTTCTGGACAGCTAGCAATCAGCCCCAGCATTTT | CASSFWTASNQPQHF